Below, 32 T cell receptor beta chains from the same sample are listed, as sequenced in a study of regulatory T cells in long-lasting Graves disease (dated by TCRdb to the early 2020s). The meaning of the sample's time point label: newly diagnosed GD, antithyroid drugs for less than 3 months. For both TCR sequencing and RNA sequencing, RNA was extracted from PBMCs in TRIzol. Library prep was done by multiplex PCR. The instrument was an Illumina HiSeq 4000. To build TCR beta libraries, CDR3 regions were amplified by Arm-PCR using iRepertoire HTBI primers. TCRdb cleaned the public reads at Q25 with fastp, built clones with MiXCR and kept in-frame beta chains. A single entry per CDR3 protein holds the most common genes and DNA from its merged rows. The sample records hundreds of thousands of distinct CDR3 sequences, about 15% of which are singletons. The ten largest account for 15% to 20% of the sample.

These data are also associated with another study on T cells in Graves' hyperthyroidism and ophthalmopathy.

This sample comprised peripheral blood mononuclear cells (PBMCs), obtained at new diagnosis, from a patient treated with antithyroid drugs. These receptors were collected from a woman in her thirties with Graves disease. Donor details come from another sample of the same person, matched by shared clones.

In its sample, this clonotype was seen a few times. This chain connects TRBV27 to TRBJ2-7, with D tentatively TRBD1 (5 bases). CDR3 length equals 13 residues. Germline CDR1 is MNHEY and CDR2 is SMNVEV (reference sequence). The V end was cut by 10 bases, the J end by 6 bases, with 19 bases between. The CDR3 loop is CATTPKQDGEQYF. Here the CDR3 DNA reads TGTGCCACCACCCCCAAACAGGACGGCGAGCAGTACTTC.

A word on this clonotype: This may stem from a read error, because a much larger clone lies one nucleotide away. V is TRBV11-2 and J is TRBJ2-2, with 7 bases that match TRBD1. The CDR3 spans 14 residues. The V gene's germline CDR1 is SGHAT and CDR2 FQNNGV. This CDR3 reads CTSSLGQITGELFF. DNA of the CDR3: TGTACCAGCAGCCTGGGACAGATCACCGGGGAGCTGTTTTTT.

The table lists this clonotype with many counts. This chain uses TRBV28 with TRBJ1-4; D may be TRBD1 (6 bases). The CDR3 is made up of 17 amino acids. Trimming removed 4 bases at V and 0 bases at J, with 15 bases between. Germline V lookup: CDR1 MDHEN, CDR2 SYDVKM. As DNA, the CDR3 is TGTGCCAGCAGTTGGTCAGGGGAACTCGCAACTAATGAAAAACTGTTTTTT. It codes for CASSWSGELATNEKLFF. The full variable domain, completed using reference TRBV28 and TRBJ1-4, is DVKVTQSSRYLVKRTGEKVFLECVQDMDHENMFWYRQDPGLGLRLIYFSYDVKMKEKGDIPEGYSVSREKKERFSLILESASTNQTSMYLCASSWSGELATNEKLFFGSGTQLSVL.

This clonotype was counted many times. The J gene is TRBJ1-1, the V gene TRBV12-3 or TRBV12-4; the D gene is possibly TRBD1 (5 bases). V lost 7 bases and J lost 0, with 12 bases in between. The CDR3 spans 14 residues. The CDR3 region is CASIWGPMNTEAFF. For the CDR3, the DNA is TGTGCCAGCATCTGGGGACCCATGAACACTGAAGCTTTCTTT.

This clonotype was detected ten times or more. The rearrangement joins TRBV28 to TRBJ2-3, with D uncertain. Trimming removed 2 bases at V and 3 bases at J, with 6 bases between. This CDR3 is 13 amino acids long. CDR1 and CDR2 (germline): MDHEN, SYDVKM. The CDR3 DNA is TGTGCCAGCAGTTTAACCCTGACAGATACGCAGTATTTT. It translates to CASSLTLTDTQYF.

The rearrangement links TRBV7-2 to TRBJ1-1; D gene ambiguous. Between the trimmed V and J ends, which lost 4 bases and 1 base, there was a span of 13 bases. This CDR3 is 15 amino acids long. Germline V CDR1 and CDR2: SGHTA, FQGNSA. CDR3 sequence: CASSSATGANTEAFF. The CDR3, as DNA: TGTGCCAGCAGCTCCGCGACCGGCGCGAACACTGAAGCTTTCTTT. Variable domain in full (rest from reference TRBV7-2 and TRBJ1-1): GAGVSQSPSNKVTEKGKDVELRCDPISGHTALYWYRQSLGQGLEFLIYFQGNSAPDKSGLPSDRFSAERTGGSVSTLTIQRTQQEDSAVYLCASSSATGANTEAFFGQGTRLTVV.

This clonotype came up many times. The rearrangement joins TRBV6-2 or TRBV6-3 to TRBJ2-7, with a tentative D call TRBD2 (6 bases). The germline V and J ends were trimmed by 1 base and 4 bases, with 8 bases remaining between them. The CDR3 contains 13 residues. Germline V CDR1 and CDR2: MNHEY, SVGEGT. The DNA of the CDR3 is TGTGCCAGCAGTTACTTGGGGGGTTACGAGCAGTACTTC. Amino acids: CASSYLGGYEQYF.

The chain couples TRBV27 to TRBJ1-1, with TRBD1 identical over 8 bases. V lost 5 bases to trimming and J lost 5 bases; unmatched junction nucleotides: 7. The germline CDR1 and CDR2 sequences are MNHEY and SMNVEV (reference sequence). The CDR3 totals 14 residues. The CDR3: CASSAGTGSTEAFF. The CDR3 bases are TGTGCCAGCAGTGCCGGGACAGGCTCGACTGAAGCTTTCTTT.

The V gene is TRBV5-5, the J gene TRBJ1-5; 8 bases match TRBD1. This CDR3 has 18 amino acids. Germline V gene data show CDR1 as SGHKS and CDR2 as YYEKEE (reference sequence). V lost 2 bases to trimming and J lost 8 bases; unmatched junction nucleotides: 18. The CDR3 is CASSFLGPSGGLTEPQHF. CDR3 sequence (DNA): TGTGCCAGCAGCTTCCTAGGGCCATCAGGGGGCCTTACGGAGCCCCAGCATTTT.

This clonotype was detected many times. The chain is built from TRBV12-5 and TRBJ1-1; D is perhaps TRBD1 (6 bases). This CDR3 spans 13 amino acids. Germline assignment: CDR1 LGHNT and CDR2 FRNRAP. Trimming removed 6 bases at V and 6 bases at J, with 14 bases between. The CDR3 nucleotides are TGTGCTAGTGGCATTAGGGGGGGCTCTGAAGCTTTCTTT. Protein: CASGIRGGSEAFF.

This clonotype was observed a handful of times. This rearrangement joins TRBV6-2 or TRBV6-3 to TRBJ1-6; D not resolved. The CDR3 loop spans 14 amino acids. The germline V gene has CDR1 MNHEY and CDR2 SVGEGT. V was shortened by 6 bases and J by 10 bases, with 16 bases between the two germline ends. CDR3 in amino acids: CASSPRYPDSPLHF. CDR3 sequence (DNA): TGTGCCAGCAGCCCCAGATATCCTGACTCACCCCTCCACTTT.

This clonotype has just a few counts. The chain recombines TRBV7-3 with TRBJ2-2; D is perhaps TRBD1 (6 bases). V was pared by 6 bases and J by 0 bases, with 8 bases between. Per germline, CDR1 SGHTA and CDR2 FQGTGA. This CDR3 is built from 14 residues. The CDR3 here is CASRYRANTGELFF. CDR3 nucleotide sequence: TGTGCCAGCAGGTACAGGGCGAACACCGGGGAGCTGTTTTTT.

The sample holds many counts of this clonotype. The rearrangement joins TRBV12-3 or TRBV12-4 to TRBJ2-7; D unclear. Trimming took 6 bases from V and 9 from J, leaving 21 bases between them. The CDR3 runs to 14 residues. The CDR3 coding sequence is TGTGCCAGCAGGACCGGAGCGTCTCTGAACGGGCAGTACTTC. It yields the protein CASRTGASLNGQYF.

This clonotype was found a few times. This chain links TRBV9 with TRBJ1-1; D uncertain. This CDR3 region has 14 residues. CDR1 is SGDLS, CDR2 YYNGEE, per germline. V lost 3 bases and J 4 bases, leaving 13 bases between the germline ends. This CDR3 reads CASSDGRLGTEAFF. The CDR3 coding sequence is TGTGCCAGCAGCGATGGCCGGCTCGGCACTGAAGCTTTCTTT.

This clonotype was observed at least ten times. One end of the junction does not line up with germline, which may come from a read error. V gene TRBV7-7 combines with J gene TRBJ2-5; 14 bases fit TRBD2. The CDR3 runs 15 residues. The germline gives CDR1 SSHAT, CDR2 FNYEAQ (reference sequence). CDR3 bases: TGTGCTAGCAGCTCCGGACTAGCGGGAGGAGAGACCCAGTACTTC. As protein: CASSSGLAGGETQYF.

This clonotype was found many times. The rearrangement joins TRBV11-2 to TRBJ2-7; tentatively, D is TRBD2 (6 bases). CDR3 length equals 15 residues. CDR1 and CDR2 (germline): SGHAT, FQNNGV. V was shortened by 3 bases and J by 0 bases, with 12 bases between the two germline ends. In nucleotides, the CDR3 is TGTGCCAGCAGCTTGAGTGGAGGGGACTCCTACGAGCAGTACTTC. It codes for CASSLSGGDSYEQYF.

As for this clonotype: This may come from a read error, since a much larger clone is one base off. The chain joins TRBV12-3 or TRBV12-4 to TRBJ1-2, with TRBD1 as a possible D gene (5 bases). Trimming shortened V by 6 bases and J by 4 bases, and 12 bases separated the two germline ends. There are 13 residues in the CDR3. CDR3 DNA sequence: TGTGCCAGCAGCTCCGGGACGTTCTATGGCTACACCTTC. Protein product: CASSSGTFYGYTF.

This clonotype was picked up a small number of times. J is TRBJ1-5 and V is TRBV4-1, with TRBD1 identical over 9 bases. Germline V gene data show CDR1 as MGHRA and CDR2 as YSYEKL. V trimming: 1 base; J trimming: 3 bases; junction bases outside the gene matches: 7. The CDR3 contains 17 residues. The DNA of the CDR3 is TGCGCCAGCAGCCAAGTTACCGGACAGGGGTTCAATCAGCCCCAGCATTTT. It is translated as CASSQVTGQGFNQPQHF.

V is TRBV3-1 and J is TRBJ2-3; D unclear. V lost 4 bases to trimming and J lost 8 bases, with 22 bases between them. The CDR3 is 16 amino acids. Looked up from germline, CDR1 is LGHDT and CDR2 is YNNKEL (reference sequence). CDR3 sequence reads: CASSPVASVVFGTQYF. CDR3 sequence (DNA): TGTGCCAGCAGCCCAGTAGCATCGGTGGTTTTTGGTACGCAGTATTTT.

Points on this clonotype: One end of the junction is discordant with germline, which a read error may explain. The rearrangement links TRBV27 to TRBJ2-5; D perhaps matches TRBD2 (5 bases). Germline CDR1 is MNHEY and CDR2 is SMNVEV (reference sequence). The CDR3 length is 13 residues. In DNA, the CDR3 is TGTACCAGCAGTTTCGGACGAGGGGAGACCCAGTACTTC. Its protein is CTSSFGRGETQYF.

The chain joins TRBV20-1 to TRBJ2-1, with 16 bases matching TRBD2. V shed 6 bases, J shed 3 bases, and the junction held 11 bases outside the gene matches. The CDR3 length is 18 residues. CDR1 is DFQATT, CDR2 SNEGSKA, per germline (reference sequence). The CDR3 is CSACSPGTSGRVYNEQFF. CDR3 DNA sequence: TGCAGTGCCTGTTCCCCCGGGACTAGCGGGAGGGTCTACAATGAGCAGTTCTTC.

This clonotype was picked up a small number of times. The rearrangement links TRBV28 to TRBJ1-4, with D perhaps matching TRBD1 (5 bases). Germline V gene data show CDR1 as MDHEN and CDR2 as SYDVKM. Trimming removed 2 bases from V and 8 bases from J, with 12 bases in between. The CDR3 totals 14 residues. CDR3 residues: CASSLGGGVEKLFF. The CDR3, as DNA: TGTGCCAGCAGTTTAGGGGGGGGGGTCGAAAAACTGTTTTTT.

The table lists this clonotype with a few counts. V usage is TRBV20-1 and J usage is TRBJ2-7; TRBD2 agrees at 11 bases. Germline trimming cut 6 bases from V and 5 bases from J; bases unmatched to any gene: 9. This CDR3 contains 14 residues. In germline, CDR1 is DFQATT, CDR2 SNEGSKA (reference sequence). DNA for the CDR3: TGCAGTGCAAGATATAGCGGGAGGGTAGACGAGCAGTACTTC. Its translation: CSARYSGRVDEQYF.

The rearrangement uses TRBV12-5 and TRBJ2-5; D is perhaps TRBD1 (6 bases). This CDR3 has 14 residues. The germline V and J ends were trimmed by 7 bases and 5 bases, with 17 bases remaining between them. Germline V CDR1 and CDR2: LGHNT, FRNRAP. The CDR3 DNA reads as TGTGCTAGTGCGACAGGCCTCCCGGGGGAGACCCAGTACTTC. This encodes CASATGLPGETQYF.

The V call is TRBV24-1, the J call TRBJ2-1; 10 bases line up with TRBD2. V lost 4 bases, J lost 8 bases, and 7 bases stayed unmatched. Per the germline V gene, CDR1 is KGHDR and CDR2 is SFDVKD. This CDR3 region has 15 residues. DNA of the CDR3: TGTGCCACCAGTGAGGCTAGCGGGAGAATCGATGAGCAGTTCTTC. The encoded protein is CATSEASGRIDEQFF.

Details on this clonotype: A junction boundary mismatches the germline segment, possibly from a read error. The CDR3 loop is CASSSGLVLYNKQFF. The CDR3 region has the DNA TGTGCCAGCAGCTCGGGACTAGTCCTATACAATAAGCAGTTCTTC. The V and J genes are TRBV7-9 and TRBJ2-1, with 8 bases identical to TRBD2. The CDR3 is 15 amino acids. From germline, CDR1 is SEHNR and CDR2 FQNEAQ (reference sequence).

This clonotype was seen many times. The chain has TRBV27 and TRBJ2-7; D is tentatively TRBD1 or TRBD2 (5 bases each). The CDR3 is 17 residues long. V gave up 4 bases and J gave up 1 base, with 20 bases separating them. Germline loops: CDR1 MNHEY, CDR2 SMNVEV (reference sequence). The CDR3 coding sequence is TGTGCCAGCAGTTCCATAGGTGTGGGGGATGCGTCCTACGAGCAGTACTTC. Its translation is CASSSIGVGDASYEQYF.

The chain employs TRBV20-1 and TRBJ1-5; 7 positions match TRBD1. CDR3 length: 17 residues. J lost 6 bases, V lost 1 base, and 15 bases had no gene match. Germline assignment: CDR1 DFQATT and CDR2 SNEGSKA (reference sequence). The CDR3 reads CSARGDRATSSSQPQHF. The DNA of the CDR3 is TGCAGTGCTAGAGGTGACAGGGCAACCTCGAGTTCTCAGCCCCAGCATTTT.

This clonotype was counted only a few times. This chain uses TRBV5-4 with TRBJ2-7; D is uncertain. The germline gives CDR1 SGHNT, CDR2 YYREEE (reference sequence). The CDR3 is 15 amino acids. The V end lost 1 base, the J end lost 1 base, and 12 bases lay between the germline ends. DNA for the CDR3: TGTGCCAGCAGCTTGCCCCCTGGCAGTTCCTACGAGCAGTACTTC. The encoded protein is CASSLPPGSSYEQYF.

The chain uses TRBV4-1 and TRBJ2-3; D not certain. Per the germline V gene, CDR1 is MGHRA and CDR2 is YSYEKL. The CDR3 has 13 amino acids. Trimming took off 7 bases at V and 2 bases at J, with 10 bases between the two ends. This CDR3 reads CASMDSNTDTQYF. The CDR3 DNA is TGCGCCAGCATGGATTCAAACACAGATACGCAGTATTTT.

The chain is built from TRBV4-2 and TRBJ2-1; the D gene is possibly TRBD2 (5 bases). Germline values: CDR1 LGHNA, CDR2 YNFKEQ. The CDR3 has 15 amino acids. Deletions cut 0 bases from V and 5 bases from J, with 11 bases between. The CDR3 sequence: CASSQEEGGHNEQFF. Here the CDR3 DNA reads TGTGCCAGCAGCCAAGAAGAAGGCGGGCACAATGAGCAGTTCTTC.

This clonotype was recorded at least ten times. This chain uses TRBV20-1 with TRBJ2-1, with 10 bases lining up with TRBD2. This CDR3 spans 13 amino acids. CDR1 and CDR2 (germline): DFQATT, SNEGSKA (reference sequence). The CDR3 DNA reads TGCGGGGGGGCTAGCGGGAGCTACAATGAGCAGTTCTTC. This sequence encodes CGGASGSYNEQFF.